The 17 T cell receptor beta chains reported below all come from one sample, sequenced in a study of Graves' ophthalmopathy and Graves' hyperthyroidism. Transcripts of RNA were the source for amplifying TCR beta CDR3 regions. After a first-round RT-PCR with HTBI primers, a second-round multiplex PCR was run. TCRdb recomputed calls from the multiplex PCR reads with MiXCR, one row per CDR3 protein. Of under 400,000 distinct CDR3 sequences listed, about a sixth are singletons. Sequencing input: peripheral blood. All receptors derive from an adult man with Graves' ophthalmopathy.

The chain links TRBV6-1 to TRBJ2-5; 7 bases match TRBD1. This CDR3 region has 16 residues. Germline assignment: CDR1 MNHNS and CDR2 SASEGT. The V and J ends lost 5 bases and 2 bases, in that order; junction bases with no gene match: 11. CDR3 amino acids: CASSPQGQIDQETQYF. CDR3 coding DNA: TGTGCCAGCAGTCCGCAGGGACAGATTGATCAAGAGACCCAGTACTTC.

In this sample, this clonotype turned up many times. The DNA for the CDR3 is TGTGCCAGCAGCCAAGGATCCTTAGGACAGGCGGAAGCTGGAAACACCATATATTTT. This translates into CASSQGSLGQAEAGNTIYF. The J gene is TRBJ1-3, the V gene TRBV4-2, with 7 nucleotides matching TRBD1. The germline V gene has CDR1 LGHNA and CDR2 YNFKEQ. This CDR3 contains 19 residues. V lost 1 base to trimming and J lost 2 bases; unmatched junction nucleotides: 14.

This sequence joins TRBV6-5 and TRBJ1-5, with D hard to call. Trimming removed 4 bases from V and 5 bases from J, with 6 bases in between. Germline CDR1 and CDR2: MNHEY and SVGAGI. The CDR3 consists of 12 residues. DNA of the CDR3: TGTGCCAGCAGTTCGACCCATCAGCCCCAGCATTTT. It codes for CASSSTHQPQHF.

This clonotype was seen many times. The chain recombines TRBV29-1 with TRBJ2-5; 11 bases are a match to TRBD2. The CDR3 is 13 residues long. The ends lost 7 bases at V and 2 bases at J; junction bases unmatched: 3. Germline V gene data show CDR1 as SQVTM and CDR2 as ANQGSEA. The CDR3 region is CSGGTSGQETQYF. The CDR3 region has the DNA TGCAGCGGTGGGACTAGCGGTCAAGAGACCCAGTACTTC.

This clonotype was picked up many times. The chain has TRBV30 and TRBJ1-1; no reliable D call. This CDR3 is 13 amino acids long. Germline V lookup: CDR1 GTSNPN, CDR2 SVGIG (reference sequence). Trimming removed 3 bases from V and 0 bases from J, with 8 bases in between. The DNA for the CDR3 is TGTGCCTGGAGGCCGGGCATGAACACTGAAGCTTTCTTT. Protein sequence: CAWRPGMNTEAFF.

In its sample, this clonotype was seen many times. A much more abundant neighbour one base away suggests this may be a read error. The chain recombines TRBV7-2 with TRBJ1-1; D may be TRBD1 (6 bases). Germline V gives CDR1 SGHTA, CDR2 FQGNSA. CDR3 length equals 14 residues. Written as DNA, the CDR3 is TGTGCCAGCAACTTTGCAGGGGCGAACACTGGAGCTTTCTTT. The encoded protein is CASNFAGANTGAFF.

This clonotype was picked up many times. The rearrangement joins TRBV30 to TRBJ2-5, with a possible D match to TRBD1 (6 bases). The V gene lost 8 bases and the J gene lost 1 base, with 11 bases spanning the gap. Germline loops: CDR1 GTSNPN, CDR2 SVGIG (reference sequence). The CDR3 is 12 amino acids. This CDR3 reads CAGGQFQETQYF. The CDR3 coding sequence is TGTGCCGGAGGACAGTTCCAAGAGACCCAGTACTTC.

In its sample, this clonotype was seen many times. V is TRBV24-1 and J is TRBJ1-2; D may be TRBD1 (6 bases). Germline CDR1 is KGHDR and CDR2 is SFDVKD. The V and J ends lost 4 bases and 8 bases respectively, with 7 bases between them. CDR3 length: 11 residues. In nucleotides, the CDR3 is TGTGCCACCAGTGAGGGGACAGGCTACACCTTC. This encodes CATSEGTGYTF.

This clonotype was seen at least ten times. The genes are TRBV30 and TRBJ1-1, with 9 bases aligning to TRBD1. Unmatched junction bases numbered 11, after V lost 5 bases and J lost 1 base. Per germline, CDR1 GTSNPN and CDR2 SVGIG (reference sequence). The CDR3 has 16 amino acids. The chain's CDR3 is CAWCSRDRATNTEAFF. In DNA, the CDR3 is TGTGCCTGGTGCTCCCGGGACAGGGCGACGAACACTGAAGCTTTCTTT.

There are many counts of this clonotype. The chain is built from TRBV10-3 and TRBJ1-2, with TRBD1 matching over 7 bases. The CDR3 contains 14 residues. Losses at the gene ends were 7 bases for V and 7 bases for J; bases not matched to a gene: 12. The germline gives CDR1 ENHRY, CDR2 SYGVKD. CDR3: CAITQRDSGSGYTF. CDR3 DNA sequence: TGTGCCATCACCCAACGGGACAGCGGCTCTGGCTACACCTTC.

This clonotype has a count of ten or more. The CDR3 sequence is CASSILGRRNQPQHF. The CDR3 DNA is TGTGCCAGTAGTATACTAGGACGCCGTAATCAGCCCCAGCATTTT. This sequence joins TRBV19 and TRBJ1-5; no firm D call. The CDR3 loop spans 15 amino acids. The V and J ends lost 2 bases and 4 bases respectively, with 12 bases between them. Germline V CDR1 and CDR2: LNHDA, SQIVND (reference sequence). Together with reference TRBV19 and TRBJ1-5, the CDR3 gives the full variable domain: DGGITQSPKYLFRKEGQNVTLSCEQNLNHDAMYWYRQDPGQGLRLIYYSQIVNDFQKGDIAEGYSVSREKKESFPLTVTSAQKNPTAFYLCASSILGRRNQPQHFGDGTRLSIL.

This clonotype showed up many times. V and J are TRBV13 and TRBJ1-3; TRBD1 might be the D (5 bases). V lost 3 bases and J lost 4, with 10 bases in between. The length of the CDR3 is 14 residues. Germline V gives CDR1 PRHDT, CDR2 FYEKMQ (reference sequence). CDR3 bases: TGTGCCAGCAGCTTGCAGGGAGCAGGAAACACCATATATTTT. It yields the protein CASSLQGAGNTIYF.

This clonotype was picked up many times. The chain couples TRBV9 to TRBJ1-2, with TRBD1 identical over 7 bases. Germline V gives CDR1 SGDLS, CDR2 YYNGEE. The CDR3 totals 15 residues. Trimming took 0 bases from V and 2 from J; bases not matched to a gene: 4. CDR3 amino acids: CASSVGNRGNYGYTF. The CDR3 DNA reads TGTGCCAGCAGCGTAGGGAACAGGGGCAACTATGGCTACACCTTC.

Remarks on this clonotype: This may come from a read error, since a much larger clone is one base off. This sequence joins TRBV5-1 and TRBJ1-2; 9 bases are shared with TRBD1. The CDR3 runs 15 residues. Germline CDR1 is SGHRS and CDR2 is YFSETQ. CDR3 loop: CASSLPGQGSYGHTF. For the CDR3, the DNA is TGCGCCAGCAGCTTACCGGGACAGGGAAGCTATGGCCACACCTTC. Complete variable domain (other parts from reference TRBV5-1 and TRBJ1-2): KAGVTQTPRYLIKTRGQQVTLSCSPISGHRSVSWYQQTPGQGLQFLFEYFSETQRNKGNFPGRFSGRQFSNSRSEMNVSTLELGDSALYLCASSLPGQGSYGHTFGSGTRLTVV.

This clonotype was counted at least ten times. The chain links TRBV2 to TRBJ1-5, with TRBD1 identical over 10 bases. J gave up 10 bases and V 5 bases, and 11 bases lay outside the gene matches. CDR1 is SNHLY and CDR2 is FYNNEI in the germline V gene. This CDR3 contains 15 residues. Written as DNA, the CDR3 is TGTGCCAGCAGTTATGACAGGGGGCTTAAGGTCCCCCAGCATTTT. As protein: CASSYDRGLKVPQHF.

This clonotype came up many times. The chain is built from TRBV28 and TRBJ1-6, with D possibly TRBD1 on 5 matching bases. Germline assignment: CDR1 MDHEN and CDR2 SYDVKM. V shed 1 base and J shed 3 bases, with 10 bases lying between them. This CDR3 is 16 amino acids long. CDR3 sequence: CASSLLQANYNSPLHF. In DNA form, the CDR3 reads TGTGCCAGCAGTTTATTACAGGCTAACTATAATTCACCCCTCCACTTT.

Many counts were recorded for this clonotype. Possible read error: a much larger clone is one base away. The V call is TRBV5-1, the J call TRBJ2-2, with D possibly TRBD2 on 5 matching bases. The germline CDR1 and CDR2 sequences are SGHRS and YFSETQ. The CDR3 consists of 15 residues. The DNA for the CDR3 is TGCGCCAGCAGCTTGCGGCCGGGTGACACCGGGGAGCTGCTTTTT. Amino acids: CASSLRPGDTGELLF.